Detailed here is one TCR beta chain. Antigen specificity is unknown. This specimen belongs to a study of cytomegalovirus exposure and HLA in healthy donors. Study findings and constraints: More than 150 TCR beta chains were listed as cytomegalovirus-associated.

The table came from immunoSEQ multiplex PCR; TCRdb's copy has only in-frame clones and leaves some out. The sample consists of 180,000 or so clones, 86% of them appearing once. Donors were drawn from the approximately 120-subject validation cohort, separate from the approximately 670-subject first cohort. Germline V CDR1 and CDR2: LNHDA, SQIVND (reference sequence). The CDR3 totals 15 residues. V lost 5 bases, J lost 0 bases, and 11 bases lay in between. The rearrangement links TRBV19 to TRBJ1-5; D is undetermined. This receptor was obtained from a man aged 25 to 45 in good health and CMV-seropositive. Sequenced sample: PBMCs. CDR3 sequence: CASSPLIYSNQPQHF. CDR3 DNA: TGTGCCAGTAGTCCCCTTATCTATAGCAATCAGCCCCAGCATTTT.